One sample yielded the 22 T cell receptor beta chains listed below, sequenced in a study of blood T cell repertoires in COVID-19. Data came from immunoSEQ multiplex PCR; TCRdb stores just in-frame clones and leaves some out. Counted here are under 45,000 clones, 60% to 85% occurring once; the ten biggest clones make up 1.5% to 2.5%. Sequenced material: peripheral blood. These receptor sequences come from a man aged 55 to 70 with active COVID-19.

The table lists this clone with a few counts. This chain connects TRBV10-2 to TRBJ2-7; 16 bases match TRBD2. J was trimmed by 6 bases and V by 4 bases; bases with no gene match: 6. This CDR3 is built from 16 residues. Germline CDR1 WSHSY, CDR2 SAAADI. The CDR3 sequence is CASSGGTSGRAGEQYF. CDR3 coding DNA: TGCGCCAGCAGTGGCGGGACTAGCGGGAGGGCCGGCGAGCAGTACTTC.

This sequence joins TRBV27 and TRBJ2-7, with D possibly TRBD1 on 7 matching bases. V was cut by 4 bases and J by 4 bases, with 11 bases left in between. Germline CDR1 reads MNHEY; CDR2 reads SMNVEV (reference sequence). The CDR3 has 13 residues. The CDR3 bases are TGTGCCAGCAGTTCTCCAGGGGGGTACGAGCAGTACTTC. Its translation is CASSSPGGYEQYF.

The V and J genes are TRBV9 and TRBJ1-1; TRBD1 matches 7 bases. The trim removed 5 bases at V and 3 bases at J, leaving 13 bases unmatched. CDR1 is SGDLS, CDR2 YYNGEE, per germline. The CDR3 spans 16 residues. The CDR3 coding sequence is TGTGCCAGCAGTAGACAGGGTACGTTCTCGGACACTGAAGCTTTCTTT. It translates to CASSRQGTFSDTEAFF. The variable domain in full, with the rest retrieved from reference TRBV9 and TRBJ1-1, is DSGVTQTPKHLITATGQRVTLRCSPRSGDLSVYWYQQSLDQGLQFLIQYYNGEERAKGNILERFSAQQFPDLHSELNLSSLELGDSALYFCASSRQGTFSDTEAFFGQGTRLTVV.

The V call is TRBV19, the J call TRBJ2-1; TRBD1 matches at 7 bases. The V segment lost 10 bases and the J segment 8 bases; nucleotides outside the gene matches: 20. This CDR3 is 16 amino acids long. Germline V gives CDR1 LNHDA, CDR2 SQIVND (reference sequence). The CDR3 bases are TGTGCCATCAACCCGGCAGGGGGAATCGGTGGGCATGAGCAGTTCTTC. It encodes CAINPAGGIGGHEQFF. Combining the CDR3 with reference TRBV19 and TRBJ2-1 gives the whole variable domain DGGITQSPKYLFRKEGQNVTLSCEQNLNHDAMYWYRQDPGQGLRLIYYSQIVNDFQKGDIAEGYSVSREKKESFPLTVTSAQKNPTAFYLCAINPAGGIGGHEQFFGPGTRLTVL.

The chain couples TRBV7-2 to TRBJ2-1; 7 bases map to TRBD2. J lost 6 bases, V lost 1 base, and 0 bases had no gene match. Germline lookup yields CDR1 SGHTA and CDR2 FQGNSA. The CDR3 spans 13 residues. This CDR3 reads CASSLGTSNEQFF. CDR3 sequence (DNA): TGTGCCAGCAGCTTAGGGACTAGCAATGAGCAGTTCTTC.

The chain recombines TRBV27 with TRBJ2-5, with D possibly TRBD2 on 6 matching bases. The ends were cut back, 1 base at V and 5 bases at J, with 20 bases in the middle. Germline V CDR1 and CDR2: MNHEY, SMNVEV (reference sequence). The CDR3 extends over 17 amino acids. CDR3 nucleotides: TGTGCCAGCAGTTTATACCGGAGACGAGACAGCGGGGAGACCCAGTACTTC. Residues: CASSLYRRRDSGETQYF.

The chain employs TRBV6-5 and TRBJ2-1; maybe TRBD1 (6 bases). There are 14 residues in the CDR3. Per the germline V gene, CDR1 is MNHEY and CDR2 is SVGAGI. V was cut by 2 bases and J by 10 bases, with 15 bases left in between. CDR3 nucleotide sequence: TGTGCCAGCAGTTACAACAGGGCCTCCCGGGAGCAGTTCTTC. This translates into CASSYNRASREQFF.

The chain combines TRBV18 with TRBJ2-1, with a weak D call TRBD2 (7 bases). V gave up 8 bases and J gave up 8 bases, with 19 bases separating them. The CDR3 is 14 amino acids. Germline V CDR1 and CDR2: KGHSH, LQKENI. The CDR3 nucleotides read TGTGCCAGCCTCCGGGGGCGGGAGCAACATGAGCAGTTCTTC. Protein sequence: CASLRGREQHEQFF.

This chain links TRBV19 with TRBJ1-4; TRBD1 is a possible D gene (5 bases). CDR1 and CDR2 from the germline V gene are LNHDA and SQIVND (reference sequence). CDR3 length: 16 residues. V lost 2 bases and J 7 bases, leaving 17 bases between the germline ends. In nucleotides, the CDR3 is TGTGCCAGTAGTATAAGACCCGGAACAGGTGGTGAAAAACTGTTTTTT. Protein sequence: CASSIRPGTGGEKLFF.

This clone has just a few counts. This rearrangement joins TRBV24-1 to TRBJ1-5, with 7 bases matching TRBD1. Per the germline V gene, CDR1 is KGHDR and CDR2 is SFDVKD. V shed 5 bases and J 7 bases; nucleotides not matched to a gene: 4. This CDR3 has 13 amino acids. The CDR3 loop reads CATSAGGEQPQHF. The CDR3 DNA reads as TGTGCCACCAGTGCAGGGGGAGAACAGCCCCAGCATTTT.

The chain is built from TRBV9 and TRBJ2-3; 8 nucleotides agree with TRBD2. The germline gives CDR1 SGDLS, CDR2 YYNGEE. V lost 4 bases, J lost 3 bases, and 4 bases stayed unmatched. There are 14 residues in the CDR3. The chain's CDR3 is CASSSGGQTDTQYF. The CDR3 nucleotides read TGTGCCAGCAGCTCGGGAGGGCAAACAGATACGCAGTATTTT.

This clone was observed a few times. The chain couples TRBV2 to TRBJ2-3; perhaps TRBD2 as D (5 bases). The CDR3 extends over 17 amino acids. Trimming left V 1 base short and J 2 bases short, with 16 bases between. Germline V gives CDR1 SNHLY, CDR2 FYNNEI. The CDR3 DNA is TGTGCCAGCAGTGAAGAAGGCGGGTCACAGCCCACAGATACGCAGTATTTT. Its protein is CASSEEGGSQPTDTQYF.

The chain links TRBV4-1 to TRBJ2-2; TRBD2 matches 8 bases. Trimming removed 1 base from V and 7 bases from J; junction bases left unmatched: 8. This CDR3 region has 16 residues. CDR1 is MGHRA, CDR2 YSYEKL, per germline. CDR3 DNA sequence: TGCGCCAGCAGCCAAGCCAGCGGGAGTATCGGCGGGGAGCTGTTTTTT. Translating it yields CASSQASGSIGGELFF.

This chain uses TRBV7-2 with TRBJ1-2, with 7 bases lining up with TRBD1. The CDR3 totals 16 residues. Looked up from germline, CDR1 is SGHTA and CDR2 is FQGNSA. The ends lost 3 bases at V and 2 bases at J; junction bases unmatched: 9. CDR3 sequence: CASSLGGQHMNYGYTF. The CDR3, as DNA: TGTGCCAGCAGCTTGGGGGGACAGCACATGAACTATGGCTACACCTTC.

This sequence joins TRBV7-9 and TRBJ1-2, with D unclear. V lost 8 bases to trimming and J lost 6 bases, with 10 bases between them. The CDR3 has 11 residues. Germline lookup yields CDR1 SEHNR and CDR2 FQNEAQ (reference sequence). The CDR3 here is CASGRFDGYTF. CDR3 sequence (DNA): TGTGCCAGCGGTCGGTTCGATGGCTACACCTTC.

The genes are TRBV19 and TRBJ2-6; possible D gene TRBD1, 5 bases. The CDR3 length is 15 residues. Germline V gene sequence: CDR1 LNHDA, CDR2 SQIVND (reference sequence). Trimming shortened V by 4 bases and J by 0 bases, and 7 bases separated the two germline ends. This CDR3 is CASSRQISGANVLTF. DNA for the CDR3: TGTGCCAGTAGTAGACAGATCTCTGGGGCCAACGTCCTGACTTTC. Complete variable domain (other parts from reference TRBV19 and TRBJ2-6): DGGITQSPKYLFRKEGQNVTLSCEQNLNHDAMYWYRQDPGQGLRLIYYSQIVNDFQKGDIAEGYSVSREKKESFPLTVTSAQKNPTAFYLCASSRQISGANVLTFGAGSRLTVL.

This clone was detected only once. The chain combines TRBV7-2 with TRBJ2-7; 7 nucleotides match TRBD1. CDR1 and CDR2 from the germline V gene are SGHTA and FQGNSA. The CDR3 is 14 amino acids. The trim removed 4 bases at V and 0 bases at J, leaving 3 bases unmatched. The CDR3 region is CASSSGQVSYEQYF. CDR3 nucleotide sequence: TGTGCCAGCAGCTCCGGACAGGTCTCCTACGAGCAGTACTTC.

The V gene is TRBV27, the J gene TRBJ1-1, with 9 bases identical to TRBD1. Germline CDR1 MNHEY, CDR2 SMNVEV (reference sequence). The CDR3 runs 14 residues. Trimming took 4 bases from V and 3 from J; bases not matched to a gene: 3. The CDR3, as DNA: TGTGCCAGCAGTTCGGGACAGGGACACACTGAAGCTTTCTTT. It translates to CASSSGQGHTEAFF.

This clone was seen a single time. V usage is TRBV29-1 and J usage is TRBJ2-3; 9 bases line up with TRBD2. The V gene end was trimmed by 5 bases and the J gene end by 4 bases; junction bases not matched to a gene: 10. CDR3 length equals 15 residues. The V gene's germline CDR1 is SQVTM and CDR2 ANQGSEA. The CDR3 here is CSVLPGSGGADTQYF. The CDR3 DNA reads TGCAGCGTTCTACCGGGTAGCGGGGGCGCAGATACGCAGTATTTT.

As regards this clone: Mismatch with germline at one junction end may stem from a read error. The chain is built from TRBV7-3 and TRBJ2-2; the match to TRBD1 covers 9 bases. Germline-derived CDR1 and CDR2 are SGHTA and FQGTGA. This CDR3 region has 17 residues. The CDR3 region is CAGSPDPGQGNTGELFF. The CDR3 DNA sequence: TGTGCCGGCAGCCCCGATCCGGGACAGGGGAACACCGGGGAGCTGTTTTTT. Supplemented by reference TRBV7-3 and TRBJ2-2, the full variable domain reads GAGVSQTPSNKVTEKGKYVELRCDPISGHTALYWYRQSLGQGPEFLIYFQGTGAADDSGLPNDRFFAVRPEGSVSTLKIQRTERGDSAVYLCAGSPDPGQGNTGELFFGEGSRLTVL.

The chain employs TRBV7-6 and TRBJ2-1; D perhaps matches TRBD1 (5 bases). Germline values: CDR1 SGHVS, CDR2 FNYEAQ. The V end was cut by 1 base, the J end by 4 bases, with 8 bases between. The CDR3 contains 14 residues. The DNA of the CDR3 is TGTGCCAGCAGCTTAGTGCAGGGATACAATGAGCAGTTCTTC. Translating it yields CASSLVQGYNEQFF.

The rearrangement joins TRBV5-1 to TRBJ1-4; D is unclear. The germline V and J ends were trimmed by 5 bases and 0 bases, with 8 bases remaining between them. Germline V gives CDR1 SGHRS, CDR2 YFSETQ. The CDR3 has 14 amino acids. CDR3 DNA: TGCGCCAGCAGTAACGGTGCAACTAATGAAAAACTGTTTTTT. Translation: CASSNGATNEKLFF.